Below, 13 T cell receptor beta chains from the same sample are listed, as sequenced in a study of blood T cells in healthy people across ages. Together with a sample-barcoded 5' primer, a J-beta primer mix was included in a second PCR lasting about 7 to 12 cycles. Each CDR3 protein is one row after TCRdb ran MiXCR on the 5' RACE reads. The repertoire has 1.5 million to 2 million distinct CDR3 sequences, 49% of them found once; the top ten carry over 2%. Input material: blood. The receptors shown here come from a woman aged 40 to 49 in good health.

The chain couples TRBV14 to TRBJ2-6; TRBD1 agrees at 7 bases. Germline CDR1 SGHDN, CDR2 FVKESK. The CDR3 covers 18 residues. The trim removed 3 bases at V and 3 bases at J, leaving 11 bases unmatched. Here the CDR3 reads CASSQKDRVTFGANVLTF. The CDR3 DNA reads TGTGCCAGCAGCCAGAAAGACAGGGTAACTTTTGGGGCCAACGTCCTGACTTTC.

This clonotype came up many times. CDR3 coding DNA: TGTGCCAGCAGCCAAGATGTGGAGACCCAGTACTTC. Its protein product is CASSQDVETQYF. The chain couples TRBV3-1 to TRBJ2-5; D remains ambiguous. This CDR3 comprises 12 residues. V was clipped by 0 bases and J by 5 bases, with 4 bases between them. Per the germline V gene, CDR1 is LGHDT and CDR2 is YNNKEL (reference sequence).

The chain links TRBV10-3 to TRBJ1-6, with D perhaps matching TRBD1 (6 bases). Looked up from germline, CDR1 is ENHRY and CDR2 is SYGVKD. CDR3 size: 14 residues. Deletions cut 5 bases from V and 7 bases from J, with 12 bases between. DNA for the CDR3: TGTGCCATCAGTTCAGGGGTCAACAATTCACCCCTCCACTTT. Its translation: CAISSGVNNSPLHF.

This clonotype was detected only a few times. V is TRBV10-3 and J is TRBJ2-3, with D perhaps matching TRBD1 (5 bases). V dropped 7 bases and J dropped 0 bases, with 14 bases sitting between them. Germline V gene data show CDR1 as ENHRY and CDR2 as SYGVKD. The CDR3 length is 15 residues. In nucleotides, the CDR3 is TGTGCCATCAATGTCGACAGACTTAGCACAGATACGCAGTATTTT. Its translation is CAINVDRLSTDTQYF.

The sample holds a few counts of this clonotype. This chain links TRBV4-2 with TRBJ1-1, with 9 bases aligning to TRBD1. The ends lost 3 bases at V and 1 base at J; junction bases unmatched: 9. This CDR3 spans 17 amino acids. CDR1 is LGHNA, CDR2 YNFKEQ, per germline. The chain's CDR3 is CASSHAGTGRSNTEAFF. The CDR3 DNA reads TGTGCCAGCAGCCACGCCGGGACAGGGCGCTCGAACACTGAAGCTTTCTTT.

The V gene is TRBV20-1, the J gene TRBJ2-1, with 7 bases that match TRBD1. From germline, CDR1 is DFQATT and CDR2 SNEGSKA (reference sequence). J gave up 8 bases and V 3 bases, and 7 bases lay outside the gene matches. The CDR3 length is 13 residues. The chain's CDR3 is CSARDLQGYEQFF. The CDR3 DNA reads as TGCAGTGCTAGGGACCTACAGGGGTATGAGCAGTTCTTC.

The CDR3 loop is CASSESVGSSNIQYF. The CDR3, as DNA: TGTGCCAGCAGTGAATCGGTAGGGTCCTCGAACATTCAGTACTTC. The V and J genes are TRBV6-1 and TRBJ2-7, with no clear D. The J call is uncertain, as TRBJ2-4 better fits the DNA end. The germline V gene encodes CDR1 MNHNS and CDR2 SASEGT. The CDR3 loop spans 15 amino acids.

J is TRBJ2-7 and V is TRBV20-1, with D possibly being TRBD1 (6 bases). The CDR3 spans 13 residues. CDR1 and CDR2 from the germline V gene are DFQATT and SNEGSKA (reference sequence). V was clipped by 1 base and J by 7 bases, with 14 bases between them. This CDR3 reads CSARGVTGLEQYF. The CDR3 DNA sequence: TGCAGTGCTAGAGGCGTCACAGGGCTTGAGCAGTACTTC.

A few counts support this clonotype. The chain carries TRBV12-3 or TRBV12-4 and TRBJ2-4; no definite D call. The length of the CDR3 is 14 residues. Trimming removed 6 bases at V and 1 base at J, with 10 bases between. CDR3 residues: CASSTRTAKNIQYF. The CDR3 DNA is TGTGCCAGCAGCACCCGGACCGCCAAAAACATTCAGTACTTC.

The V call is TRBV6-2 or TRBV6-3, the J call TRBJ2-1, with D unclear. The DNA end is a closer match to TRBJ2-7, so the J assignment may be wrong. Germline CDR1 and CDR2: MNHEY and SVGEGT. The CDR3 length is 15 residues. The CDR3 coding sequence is TGTGCCAGCAGTCGCGACTCGAGCTCCTACAATGAGCAGTACTTC. Translation gives CASSRDSSSYNEQYF.

This clonotype was found a few times. The chain carries TRBV7-9 and TRBJ2-3, with TRBD1 matching over 10 bases. Germline V CDR1 and CDR2: SEHNR, FQNEAQ (reference sequence). The CDR3 is made up of 15 amino acids. V lost 5 bases to trimming and J lost 4 bases; unmatched junction nucleotides: 6. CDR3 bases: TGTGCCAGCAGCGGACAGGGGGTAGCACCAGATACGCAGTATTTT. Its protein is CASSGQGVAPDTQYF.

This clonotype has more than one count but fewer than ten. V and J are TRBV27 and TRBJ2-7; D is uncertain. Per the germline V gene, CDR1 is MNHEY and CDR2 is SMNVEV (reference sequence). The CDR3 is 13 amino acids. The V end was cut by 7 bases, the J end by 3 bases, with 13 bases between. CDR3 sequence (DNA): TGTGCCAGCAAAAGGGCAGTAGACTACGAGCAGTACTTC. Translation: CASKRAVDYEQYF.

This clonotype was counted many times. The J gene is TRBJ1-1, the V gene TRBV6-1; perhaps TRBD1 as D (5 bases). This CDR3 has 13 amino acids. From germline, CDR1 is MNHNS and CDR2 SASEGT. V gave up 2 bases and J gave up 5 bases, with 9 bases separating them. CDR3 amino acids: CASSEQGNTEAFF. CDR3 DNA: TGTGCCAGCAGTGAACAGGGAAATACTGAAGCTTTCTTT.